This is a list of T cell receptor beta chains from one sample in a study of shared clonotypes between healthy human individuals. Sequenced by immunoSEQ multiplex PCR; TCRdb stores in-frame clones only, minus some. Among fewer than 1 million clones listed, 96% were seen once. Sequencing was done on a sample of naive CD8+ T cells sorted from blood. Every receptor here comes from a man aged 25 to 40 in good health. Both conserved end residues are part of each CDR3.

V	J	CDR3
TRBV6-5	TRBJ1-2	CASSYSEGNYGYTF
TRBV6-5	TRBJ2-7	CASSYFPGDHSYEQYF
TRBV12-5	TRBJ2-7	CASGPGQGVPYEQYF
TRBV28	TRBJ2-6	CASARRGAGANVLTF
TRBV28	TRBJ1-1	CASSARDREEAFF
TRBV5-1	TRBJ2-7	CASRPWQGALAEQYF
TRBV7-9	TRBJ2-1	CASSLARLREGSSYNEQFF
TRBV9	TRBJ2-7	CASSVAHDHPPQYF
TRBV5-8	TRBJ2-5	CASSLGSEQETQYF
TRBV7-6	TRBJ2-2	CASNPRTSGTGELFF
TRBV7-2	TRBJ1-1	CASSGRRGANRLNTEAFF
TRBV28	TRBJ1-4	CASSLSGFNEKLFF
TRBV30	TRBJ1-3	CAWSGGISGNTIYF
TRBV29-1	TRBJ2-7	CSAVGQGAYEQYF
TRBV18	TRBJ1-1	CASSPLDRTSINTEAFF
TRBV20-1	TRBJ1-5	CSGGQPQHF
TRBV7-9	TRBJ1-1	CASSSRPDRGTEAFF
TRBV7-8	TRBJ2-2	CASSRGFTGELFF
TRBV13	TRBJ2-5	CASSLSQETQYF
TRBV28	TRBJ2-5	CASSLADRGYQETQYF
TRBV7-9	TRBJ1-1	CASSLDLGQGAFF
TRBV5-4	TRBJ2-1	CASSLAGPEEQFF
TRBV28	TRBJ2-7	CASSFGQAEQYF
TRBV5-6	TRBJ2-3	CASSRPYLVESTDTQYF
TRBV29-1	TRBJ1-3	CSVRTLGNTIYF
TRBV7-9	TRBJ2-1	CASSSNFLTSGRRDEQFF
TRBV14	TRBJ2-7	CASSHLGTSGRGSSYEQYF
TRBV14	TRBJ2-3	CASSQDPRGSTDTQYF
TRBV7-9	TRBJ2-5	CASSLAQRDSFSETQYF
TRBV4-1	TRBJ1-5	CASSHTLHSNQPQHF
TRBV19	TRBJ2-7	CASSIIVWLGLAVREQYF
TRBV7-2	TRBJ1-1	CASSLNSGTEAFF
TRBV27	TRBJ2-7	CASSPTGLAEYEQYF
TRBV27	TRBJ2-1	CASSPPGQGALGEQFF
TRBV7-6	TRBJ1-1	CASSQRSVDEGITEAFF
TRBV4-3	TRBJ1-1	CASSQDRGPGEAFF
TRBV11-2	TRBJ2-1	CASSLAGGVFDEQFF
TRBV6-5	TRBJ2-1	CASWDGYNEQFF
TRBV19	TRBJ2-2	CASSIVSGGSTGELFF
TRBV7-6	TRBJ2-1	CASSLLAGGGEQFF
TRBV15	TRBJ2-5	CATSVGTSGQETQYF
TRBV5-1	TRBJ2-7	CASSLVAGVNSYEQYF
TRBV6-5	TRBJ2-1	CATRGSGNYNEQFF
TRBV9	TRBJ2-1	CASSVVGLAAYNEQFF
TRBV29-1	TRBJ2-7	CSVTGQSRWDEQYF
TRBV4-3	TRBJ2-7	CASSQDVPFYEQYF
TRBV6-1	TRBJ2-1	CASSEGQGHEQFF
TRBV15	TRBJ2-7	CATSSAGTYEQYF
TRBV2	TRBJ2-2	CASSIPGTSGTGELFF
TRBV4-1	TRBJ2-1	CASSQDPSGVNEQFF
TRBV7-2	TRBJ1-5	CASSEEGVYFNQPQHF
TRBV5-1	TRBJ2-7	CASSFGQGTYEQYF
TRBV5-4	TRBJ1-1	CASRMDGTLNTEAFF
TRBV11-2	TRBJ2-7	CASRGQATYEQYF